This T cell receptor (beta chain) was recorded in a study of T cell changes during pregnancy in multiple sclerosis (dated by TCRdb to about 2019). Study-wide context: The study examined how the T cell repertoire changed over the course of pregnancy in women with multiple sclerosis.

CDR1 and CDR2, looked up from the germline V gene, are WSHSY and SAAADI. CDR3 length: 15 amino acids, cysteine to phenylalanine. Only the CDR3 DNA stays, 45 bases, in frame from base 1. V has 5 bases trimmed and J has 4 bases trimmed; junction bases matching no gene number 8. Points on this clone: No antigen is known for it. One base away there is no much larger clone; base qualities are not given.

Library preparation was by the immunoSEQ multiplex PCR assay. TCRdb retrieved this table from immuneACCESS and kept in-frame rearrangements only. Not all clones are present; in checked studies, unresolved V genes account for under half, and no reason is known for the remainder. The sample table holds tens of thousands of clones, of which 85% to 95% were seen once. The ten top clones hold 2% to 2.5% of the sample. This receptor was taken from a female donor with multiple sclerosis, enrolled in a pregnancy study. The sequencing used peripheral blood, collected after pregnancy. Rearrangement joined TRBV10-2 to TRBJ2-5, with 9 bases matching TRBD1. The sequence in DNA is TGCGCCAGCAGTAAGGGACAGGGTGTAGGAGAGACCCAGTACTTC. Its protein reads: CASSKGQGVGETQYF.